This T cell receptor (beta chain) was identified in a study of blood T cell repertoires in COVID-19. Study-level background: The United States, Italy and Spain supplied acute and convalescent COVID-19 samples. Sample material is recorded as cDNA or gDNA derived from T cells, B-cell-depleted T cells, or PBMCs.

Source study methods: The authors estimated nucleated cell counts from reference gene primer amplification. The method was immunoSEQ multiplex PCR; TCRdb's version includes in-frame clones alone and lacks a portion of them. The V and J calls and clone size were taken over from that table, and D and trimming were inferred from the DNA. The sample lists about 59,000 clones; around three quarters were seen once. The CDR3 has 15 amino acids. Germline V CDR1 and CDR2: SGHTA, FQGNSA. V was pared by 5 bases and J by 13 bases, with 23 bases between. The rearrangement uses TRBV7-2 and TRBJ1-4; D possibly corresponds to TRBD1 (5 bases). The receptor's source is a man aged 60-69 years with acute or convalescent COVID-19. Sequencing was performed on peripheral blood. The DNA of the CDR3 is TGTGCCAGCAGCAAGGGACTCAACCCGGAAGGTAGACTGTTTTTT. It yields the protein CASSKGLNPEGRLFF.